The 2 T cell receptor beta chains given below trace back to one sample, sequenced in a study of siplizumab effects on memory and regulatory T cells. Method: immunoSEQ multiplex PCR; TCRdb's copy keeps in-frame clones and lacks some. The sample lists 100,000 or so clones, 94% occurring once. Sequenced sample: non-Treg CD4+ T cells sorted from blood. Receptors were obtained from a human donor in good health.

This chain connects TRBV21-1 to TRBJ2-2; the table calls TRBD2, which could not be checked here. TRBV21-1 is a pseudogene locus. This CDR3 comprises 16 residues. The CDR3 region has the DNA TGTGCCAGCAGCAAAGTGAAACTAGCGGATACCGGGGAGCTGTTTTTT. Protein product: CASSKVKLADTGELFF.

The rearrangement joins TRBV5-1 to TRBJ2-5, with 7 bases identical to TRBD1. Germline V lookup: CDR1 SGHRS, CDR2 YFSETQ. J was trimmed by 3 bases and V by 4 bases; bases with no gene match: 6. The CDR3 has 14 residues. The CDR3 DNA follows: TGCGCCAGCAGCCCGCGGACAGGAGAAGAGACCCAGTACTTC. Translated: CASSPRTGEETQYF.